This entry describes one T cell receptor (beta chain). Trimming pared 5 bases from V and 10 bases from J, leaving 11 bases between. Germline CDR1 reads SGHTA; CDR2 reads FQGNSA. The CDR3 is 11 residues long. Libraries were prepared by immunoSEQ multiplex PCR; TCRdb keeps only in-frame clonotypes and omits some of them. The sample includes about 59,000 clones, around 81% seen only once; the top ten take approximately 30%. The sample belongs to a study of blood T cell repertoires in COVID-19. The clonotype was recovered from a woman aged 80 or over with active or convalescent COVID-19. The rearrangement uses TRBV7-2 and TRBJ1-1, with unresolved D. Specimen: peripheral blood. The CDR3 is CASSRDYRAFF. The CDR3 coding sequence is TGTGCCAGCAGCCGGGATTACAGAGCTTTCTTT.